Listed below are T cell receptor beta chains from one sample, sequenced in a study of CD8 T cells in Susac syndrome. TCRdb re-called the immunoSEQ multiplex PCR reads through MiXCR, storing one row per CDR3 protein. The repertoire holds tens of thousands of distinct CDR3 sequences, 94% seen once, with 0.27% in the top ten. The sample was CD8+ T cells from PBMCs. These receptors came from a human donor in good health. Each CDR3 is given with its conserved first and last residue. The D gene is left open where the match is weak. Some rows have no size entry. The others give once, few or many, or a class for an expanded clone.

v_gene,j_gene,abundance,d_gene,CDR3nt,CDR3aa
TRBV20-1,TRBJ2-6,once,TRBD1,TGCAGTGCTGGACAGGGACAGGGGGCTGGGGCCAACGTCCTGACTTTC,CSAGQGQGAGANVLTF
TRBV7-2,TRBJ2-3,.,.,TGTGCCAGCAGCTTAATCGGGGGTGGAACGCAGTATTTT,CASSLIGGGTQYF
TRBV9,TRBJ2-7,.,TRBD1,TGTGCCAGCAGCGAGACAGGGGGGACAGGGCACGAGCAGTACTTC,CASSETGGTGHEQYF
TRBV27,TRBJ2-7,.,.,TGTGCCAGCAGTTTCTCCAGGGCCTACGAGCAGTACTTC,CASSFSRAYEQYF
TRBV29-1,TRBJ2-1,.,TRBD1,TGCAGCGTTGATGGACAGGGGCGGTACAATGAGCAGTTCTTC,CSVDGQGRYNEQFF
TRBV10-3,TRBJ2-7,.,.,TGTGCCATCAGTGAGTCGAAAATGTCAGGCTACGAGCAGTACTTC,CAISESKMSGYEQYF
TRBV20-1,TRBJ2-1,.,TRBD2,TGCAGTGCTAGGGGTCCTAGCGGGGGGGTTGAGCAGTTCTTC,CSARGPSGGVEQFF
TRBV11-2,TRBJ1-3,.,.,TGTGCCAGCAGCTTAGAGGAGCGAAGCTCTGGAAACACCATATATTTT,CASSLEERSSGNTIYF
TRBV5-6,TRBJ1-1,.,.,TGTGCCAGCAGCTTGGTTGCAGGGGTGAGGGCTGAAGCTTTCTTT,CASSLVAGVRAEAFF
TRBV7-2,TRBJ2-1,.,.,TGTGCCAGCAGCGAGCGACAAGGGCCCTACAATGAGCAGTTCTTC,CASSERQGPYNEQFF
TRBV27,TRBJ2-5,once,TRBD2,TGTGCCAGCAGTTTACTGTGGGCTAGCGGGGAAGAGACCCAGTACTTC,CASSLLWASGEETQYF
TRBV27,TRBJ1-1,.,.,TGTGCCAGCAGTTTAAGAGGGACGGGGAGCACTGAAGCTTTCTTT,CASSLRGTGSTEAFF
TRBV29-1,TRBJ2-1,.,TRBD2,TGCAGCGTTGAAGTAGGTCTAGCGGATTACAATGAGCAGTTCTTC,CSVEVGLADYNEQFF
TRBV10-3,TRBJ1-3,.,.,TGTGCCATCAGTGAGGGCAGGGTCGGAAACACCATATATTTT,CAISEGRVGNTIYF
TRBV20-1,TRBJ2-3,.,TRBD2,TGCAGTGCTAGAGATGTGTATAGCGGGGGGGGCGAGAGCGATACGCAGTATTTT,CSARDVYSGGGESDTQYF
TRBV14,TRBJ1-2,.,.,TGTGCCAGCAGCCAAGGAAAGGGCCCCTATGGCTACACCTTC,CASSQGKGPYGYTF
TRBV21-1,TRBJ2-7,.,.,TGTGCCAGCACTATGGTTCTGAGAAGTTACGAGCAGTACTTC,CASTMVLRSYEQYF
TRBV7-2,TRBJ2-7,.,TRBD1,TGTGCCAGCAGATTACAGGGGGCACTCTCAGGCTACGAGCAGTACTTC,CASRLQGALSGYEQYF
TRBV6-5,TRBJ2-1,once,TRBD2,TGTGCCAGCAGCCCGACTAGCCATGAGCAGTTCTTC,CASSPTSHEQFF
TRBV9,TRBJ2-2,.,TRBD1,TGTGCCAGCAGCCCTCCGGGACAGGGGAACACCGGGGAGCTGTTTTTT,CASSPPGQGNTGELFF
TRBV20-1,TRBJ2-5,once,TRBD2,TGCAGTGCTAGAGATGGAAGCGGGGGCGGAGAAGAGACCCAGTACTTC,CSARDGSGGGEETQYF
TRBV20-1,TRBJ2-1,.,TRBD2,TGCAGTGCCCGAGACCTAGCGGGGGCCACTAATGAGCAGTTCTTC,CSARDLAGATNEQFF
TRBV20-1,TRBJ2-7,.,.,TGCAGTGCTAGGGGCGCACCTTACCAAAATTACGAGCAGTACTTC,CSARGAPYQNYEQYF
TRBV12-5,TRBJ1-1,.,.,TGTGCTAGTGGTTTGGTACGGAACAGGCTAAACACTGAAGCTTTCTTT,CASGLVRNRLNTEAFF
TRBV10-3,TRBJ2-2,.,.,TGTGCCATCAGCCCACAGGTGACGAACACCGGGGAGCTGTTTTTT,CAISPQVTNTGELFF
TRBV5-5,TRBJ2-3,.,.,TGTGCCAGCAGCTTGAATAGGGACCGAGGCACAGATACGCAGTATTTT,CASSLNRDRGTDTQYF
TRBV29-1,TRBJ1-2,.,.,TGCAGCGTTGGGACCGCACTTAACTATGGCTACACCTTC,CSVGTALNYGYTF
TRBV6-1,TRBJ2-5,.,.,TGTGCCAGCAAGGAACAGGTCAACCAAGAGACCCAGTACTTC,CASKEQVNQETQYF
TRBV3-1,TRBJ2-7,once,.,TGTGCCAGCAGCCAAGAAACCTGGGGCCCCTACGAGCAGTACTTC,CASSQETWGPYEQYF
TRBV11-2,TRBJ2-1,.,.,TGTGCCAGCAGCGCCAAGACAGACGCTTCTTACAATGAGCAGTTCTTC,CASSAKTDASYNEQFF
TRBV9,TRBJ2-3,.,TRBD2,TGTGCCAGCAGCACCTACGGGACTAGCGGGGGGGCAGATACGCAGTATTTT,CASSTYGTSGGADTQYF
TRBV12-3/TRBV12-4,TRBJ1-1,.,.,TGTGCCAGCAGTATAAGGGGGGAAGCTTTCTTT,CASSIRGEAFF
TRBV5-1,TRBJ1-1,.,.,TGCGCCAGCAGCTTATCCCAGTCCCAGGACAGCGGAAACACTGAAGCTTTCTTT,CASSLSQSQDSGNTEAFF
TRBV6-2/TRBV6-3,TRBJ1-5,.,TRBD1,TGTGCCAGCAGTGGGACAGGGTATAATCAGCCCCAGCATTTT,CASSGTGYNQPQHF
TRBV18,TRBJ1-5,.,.,TGTGCCAGCTCTCCAGGGCATCAGAGCAATCAGCCCCAGCATTTT,CASSPGHQSNQPQHF
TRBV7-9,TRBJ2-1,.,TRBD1,TGTGCCAGCAGCTTAGCCCAGGGGGACCTAAACAATGAGCAGTTCTTC,CASSLAQGDLNNEQFF